Sequencing of this TCR beta chain was carried out in a study of response to subunit inactivated influenza vaccine. Germline CDR1 reads SGHRS; CDR2 reads YFSETQ. The CDR3 is 18 residues long. The V segment lost 3 bases and the J segment 0 bases; nucleotides outside the gene matches: 9. This clonotype was recorded a few times. TCRdb re-called the RT-PCR reads with MiXCR, one entry per CDR3 protein. Among roughly 630,000 distinct CDR3 sequences listed, 12% to 15% were seen once. This receptor was taken from a man between 50 and 59 years old who received an inactivated influenza vaccine. The sample here was PBMCs from blood, taken less than 15 days before vaccination. The chain is built from TRBV5-1 and TRBJ2-2; TRBD1 agrees at 9 bases. CDR3 sequence (DNA): TGCGCCAGCAGCTCGGGACAGGGCCGGCTATCGAACACCGGGGAGCTGTTTTTT. This translates into CASSSGQGRLSNTGELFF.